Listed here are 22 T cell receptor beta chains from one sample, sequenced in a study of blood T cell repertoires in COVID-19. Here immunoSEQ multiplex PCR was the method, and the copy in TCRdb shows in-frame clones only, minus some. The table includes some 130,000 clones, about 80% detected once. The sequenced sample consisted of PBMCs or T cells enriched from blood (not recorded which). The receptors here all came from a woman in her 50s who had recovered from COVID-19.

This clone is a singleton in its sample. This CDR3 is also generated by other DNA sequences in the sample. V usage is TRBV27 and J usage is TRBJ1-6, with a tentative D call TRBD1 (6 bases). V lost 3 bases and J 8 bases, leaving 8 bases between the germline ends. In germline, CDR1 is MNHEY, CDR2 SMNVEV (reference sequence). This CDR3 is 13 amino acids long. CDR3 residues: CASSLTGYSPLHF. As DNA, the CDR3 is TGTGCCAGCAGTTTGACAGGTTATTCACCCCTCCACTTT.

The chain combines TRBV10-3 with TRBJ1-5, with TRBD1 as a possible D gene (5 bases). Per germline, CDR1 ENHRY and CDR2 SYGVKD. The CDR3 consists of 14 residues. The V and J ends lost 5 bases and 4 bases respectively, with 12 bases between them. As DNA, the CDR3 is TGTGCCATCAGTCAGGGAATCGGGAATCAGCCCCAGCATTTT. Translating gives CAISQGIGNQPQHF.

This clone was counted only a few times. The rearrangement joins TRBV14 to TRBJ1-3; no firm D call. Between the trimmed V and J ends, which lost 1 base and 7 bases, there was a span of 14 bases. Germline values: CDR1 SGHDN, CDR2 FVKESK. CDR3 length: 15 residues. CDR3 in DNA: TGTGCCAGCAGCCAAGCGGGAGGGTTAAGGAACACCATATATTTT. It encodes CASSQAGGLRNTIYF. Filled out from reference TRBV14 and TRBJ1-3, the complete variable domain reads EAGVTQFPSHSVIEKGQTVTLRCDPISGHDNLYWYRRVMGKEIKFLLHFVKESKQDESGMPNNRFLAERTGGTYSTLKVQPAELEDSGVYFCASSQAGGLRNTIYFGEGSWLTVV.

The chain has TRBV24-1 and TRBJ2-5, with TRBD1 matching over 8 bases. The junction had 8 bases not matched to a gene; V was cut back by 4 bases and J by 5 bases. Germline V gene sequence: CDR1 KGHDR, CDR2 SFDVKD. The CDR3 extends over 15 amino acids. CDR3 sequence reads: CATSEDRTGQETQYF. The CDR3 nucleotides are TGTGCCACCAGTGAAGACCGGACAGGGCAGGAGACCCAGTACTTC.

The V call is TRBV4-1, the J call TRBJ1-1; D may be TRBD1 (5 bases). Trimming removed 1 base at V and 0 bases at J, with 6 bases between. The germline gives CDR1 MGHRA, CDR2 YSYEKL. This CDR3 region has 14 residues. The CDR3 region is CASSQVGLNTEAFF. CDR3 DNA sequence: TGCGCCAGCAGCCAAGTGGGGCTGAACACTGAAGCTTTCTTT.

The CDR3 region is CAISDGGVGETQYF. The DNA for the CDR3 is TGTGCCATCAGTGATGGGGGGGTCGGCGAGACCCAGTACTTC. The chain uses TRBV10-3 and TRBJ2-5; 7 bases agree with TRBD2. With V trimmed by 3 bases and J by 5 bases, 6 bases remained unmatched. Germline V gene sequence: CDR1 ENHRY, CDR2 SYGVKD. The CDR3 consists of 14 residues.

The chain combines TRBV7-8 with TRBJ2-1, with TRBD1 matching 10 bases. From germline, CDR1 is SGHVS and CDR2 FQNEAQ. Germline trimming cut 1 base from V and 7 bases from J; bases unmatched to any gene: 4. The CDR3 loop spans 15 amino acids. CDR3 region: CASSLGWDRGNEQFF. DNA of the CDR3: TGTGCCAGCAGCTTAGGCTGGGACAGGGGTAATGAGCAGTTCTTC.

V gene TRBV7-6 combines with J gene TRBJ2-4; 7 bases fit TRBD2. The CDR3 runs 15 residues. V trimming: 1 base; J trimming: 6 bases; junction bases outside the gene matches: 6. CDR1 SGHVS and CDR2 FNYEAQ come from the germline V gene. CDR3 sequence: CASSLGGGDPNIQYF. CDR3 nucleotides: TGTGCCAGCAGCTTAGGGGGAGGGGATCCAAACATTCAGTACTTC.

The J gene is TRBJ1-2, the V gene TRBV27, with 11 bases that match TRBD1. This CDR3 comprises 13 residues. With V trimmed by 5 bases and J by 8 bases, 4 bases remained unmatched. The germline CDR1 and CDR2 sequences are MNHEY and SMNVEV (reference sequence). The CDR3 nucleotides read TGTGCCAGCAGTCCGAGGACAGGGGGCGGCTACACCTTC. Translated: CASSPRTGGGYTF.

The chain couples TRBV9 to TRBJ1-5; the match to TRBD1 covers 9 bases. The trim removed 10 bases at V and 6 bases at J, leaving 8 bases unmatched. The CDR3 contains 13 residues. The germline gives CDR1 SGDLS, CDR2 YYNGEE. CDR3: CAGGTGLRQPQHF. The DNA for the CDR3 is TGTGCCGGCGGGACAGGGTTGCGTCAGCCCCAGCATTTT.

V usage is TRBV6-1 and J usage is TRBJ1-6; possible D gene TRBD1, 6 bases. This CDR3 region has 17 residues. V was pared by 2 bases and J by 7 bases, with 18 bases between. The germline gives CDR1 MNHNS, CDR2 SASEGT. The CDR3 region has the DNA TGTGCCAGCAGTGAAAGGGGGATCCATTATGCCAATTCACCCCTCCACTTT. This gives the protein CASSERGIHYANSPLHF.

This clone was observed a handful of times. V and J are TRBV29-1 and TRBJ2-5; 8 positions agree with TRBD2. CDR1 is SQVTM, CDR2 ANQGSEA, per germline. The CDR3 contains 12 residues. V shed 7 bases and J 1 base; nucleotides not matched to a gene: 2. CDR3 coding DNA: TGCAGCGCGGGGGGGCGCCAAGAGACCCAGTACTTC. Its translation is CSAGGRQETQYF.

This clone occurred once. Here the CDR3 DNA reads TGTGCCATGACCCCAAAGGGTCGGACAGTGAACACCGGGGAGCTGTTTTTT. Its protein product is CAMTPKGRTVNTGELFF. The J gene is TRBJ2-2, the V gene TRBV10-3; D may be TRBD1 (6 bases). Trimming took 9 bases from V and 1 from J, leaving 21 bases between them. The CDR3 sequence is 17 residues long. Germline assignment: CDR1 ENHRY and CDR2 SYGVKD.

The V call is TRBV28, the J call TRBJ1-5; 8 nucleotides match TRBD1. Germline V lookup: CDR1 MDHEN, CDR2 SYDVKM. The CDR3 runs 13 residues. V was pared by 5 bases and J by 6 bases, with 3 bases of the junction left unmatched. The CDR3 DNA sequence: TGTGCCAGCAGTGCAGGGGGCAGTCAGCCCCAGCATTTT. Its translation: CASSAGGSQPQHF. Full variable domain (rest looked up from reference TRBV28 and TRBJ1-5): DVKVTQSSRYLVKRTGEKVFLECVQDMDHENMFWYRQDPGLGLRLIYFSYDVKMKEKGDIPEGYSVSREKKERFSLILESASTNQTSMYLCASSAGGSQPQHFGDGTRLSIL.

The chain employs TRBV6-1 and TRBJ2-7; 7 nucleotides align to TRBD2. Trimming at V came to 0 bases and at J to 5 bases, leaving 4 bases not matched to a gene. This CDR3 spans 14 amino acids. Per the germline V gene, CDR1 is MNHNS and CDR2 is SASEGT. In DNA form, the CDR3 reads TGTGCCAGCAGTGAAGCAGGGAGGGGCCACGAGCAGTACTTC. Translation: CASSEAGRGHEQYF.

This sequence joins TRBV4-1 and TRBJ2-7; D remains ambiguous. Trimming took off 0 bases at V and 3 bases at J, with 9 bases between the two ends. Germline CDR1 and CDR2: MGHRA and YSYEKL. The CDR3 loop spans 14 amino acids. CDR3 nucleotide sequence: TGCGCCAGCAGCCAAGAGTTGGGCAGCTACGAGCAGTACTTC. This encodes CASSQELGSYEQYF.

This rearrangement joins TRBV4-2 to TRBJ1-4; 11 bases line up with TRBD1. CDR1 is LGHNA and CDR2 is YNFKEQ in the germline V gene. Losses at the gene ends were 3 bases for V and 5 bases for J; bases not matched to a gene: 2. The CDR3 loop spans 15 amino acids. Written as DNA, the CDR3 is TGTGCCAGCAGCCACTGGACAGGGGGCAATGAAAAACTGTTTTTT. It is translated as CASSHWTGGNEKLFF.

The chain has TRBV6-5 and TRBJ1-1; the D is unclear. The CDR3 is 13 residues long. Trimming shortened V by 5 bases and J by 1 base, and 8 bases separated the two germline ends. Germline V gene data show CDR1 as MNHEY and CDR2 as SVGAGI. This CDR3 reads CASSPPGNTEAFF. The CDR3 region has the DNA TGTGCCAGCAGTCCCCCCGGGAACACTGAAGCTTTCTTT.

This clone was recorded only once. The genes are TRBV4-1 and TRBJ2-5; D is uncertain. The V end was cut by 3 bases, the J end by 0 bases, with 11 bases between. The CDR3 contains 15 residues. The germline CDR1 and CDR2 sequences are MGHRA and YSYEKL. The CDR3 DNA sequence: TGCGCCAGCAGCCAGGCCCACCTGTACCAAGAGACCCAGTACTTC. Its translation is CASSQAHLYQETQYF.

This clone was seen a single time. The chain carries TRBV2 and TRBJ2-7, with unresolved D. The length of the CDR3 is 13 residues. The V end was cut by 3 bases, the J end by 0 bases, with 6 bases between. Germline V CDR1 and CDR2: SNHLY, FYNNEI. CDR3 amino acids: CASSDDSSYEQYF. The CDR3 nucleotides read TGTGCCAGCAGTGACGACTCCTCCTACGAGCAGTACTTC. Filled out from reference TRBV2 and TRBJ2-7, the complete variable domain reads EPEVTQTPSHQVTQMGQEVILRCVPISNHLYFYWYRQILGQKVEFLVSFYNNEISEKSEIFDDQFSVERPDGSNFTLKIRSTKLEDSAMYFCASSDDSSYEQYFGPGTRLTVT.

This clone is a singleton in its sample. This chain links TRBV27 with TRBJ2-4; D is undetermined. The CDR3 runs 16 residues. Trimming shortened V by 3 bases and J by 0 bases, and 12 bases separated the two germline ends. Germline V gene sequence: CDR1 MNHEY, CDR2 SMNVEV (reference sequence). CDR3 DNA: TGTGCCAGCAGTTTCTCCGACACCCTAGCCAAAAACATTCAGTACTTC. Translation gives CASSFSDTLAKNIQYF.

This sequence joins TRBV2 and TRBJ1-6; 7 bases agree with TRBD1. There are 14 residues in the CDR3. J was trimmed by 9 bases and V by 10 bases; bases with no gene match: 12. Germline-derived CDR1 and CDR2 are SNHLY and FYNNEI. CDR3 amino acids: CATGARGIGSPLHF. In DNA, the CDR3 is TGTGCCACCGGGGCCAGGGGGATCGGTTCACCCCTCCACTTT. Complete variable domain (other parts from reference TRBV2 and TRBJ1-6): EPEVTQTPSHQVTQMGQEVILRCVPISNHLYFYWYRQILGQKVEFLVSFYNNEISEKSEIFDDQFSVERPDGSNFTLKIRSTKLEDSAMYFCATGARGIGSPLHFGNGTRLTVT.